The rows below give T cell receptor beta chains drawn from one sample of a study of low-dose radiotherapy and immunotherapy resistance in tumors. TCRdb reprocessed the reads with MiXCR, giving one entry per CDR3 protein. Among around 100,000 distinct CDR3 sequences listed, less than 25% were seen once. The sample was PBMCs, taken after low-dose radiotherapy plus immunotherapy. Receptors were obtained from a male donor with prostate cancer. Each CDR3 is given with its conserved first and last residue. Fields, in order: J gene, CDR3 length, V gene, clone size, D gene, CDR3 protein, CDR3 DNA. A D gene is named only where the DNA matches it firmly. Size is stated for part of the rows, as once, few or many counts, or as a class when the clone is expanded.

>TRBJ2-1|14|TRBV28|once|.
CASSFFSSGNEQFF
TGTGCCAGCAGTTTTTTTAGCTCCGGCAATGAGCAGTTCTTC
>TRBJ1-5|14|TRBV20-1|once|.
CSVRGQEGNQPQHF
TGCAGTGTCCGGGGGCAGGAAGGCAATCAGCCCCAGCATTTT
>TRBJ2-5|12|TRBV25-1|many|.
CASSGLIGAQYF
TGTGCCAGCAGTGGGCTAATCGGGGCCCAGTACTTC
>TRBJ2-5|14|TRBV6-6|.|.
CASIFSTGQETQYF
TGTGCCAGCATCTTCTCGACGGGCCAAGAGACCCAGTACTTC
>TRBJ2-3|14|TRBV11-2|many|.
CASSPGPSTDTQYF
TGCGCCAGCAGCCCCGGACCTAGCACAGATACGCAGTATTTT
>TRBJ1-1|15|TRBV19|many|.
CASSITGIGDTEAFF
TGTGCCAGTAGTATAACAGGGATTGGGGACACTGAAGCTTTCTTT
>TRBJ2-3|13|TRBV3-1|many|.
CASSQGGAGTQYF
TGTGCCAGCAGCCAAGGGGGAGCGGGTACGCAGTATTTT
>TRBJ1-5|13|TRBV27|few|.
CASTPVGERPQHF
TGTGCCAGCACCCCGGTAGGGGAGAGGCCCCAGCATTTT
>TRBJ1-5|17|TRBV4-1|many|.
CASSQDEMAGINQPQHF
TGCGCCAGCAGCCAAGATGAGATGGCAGGGATTAATCAGCCCCAGCATTTT
>TRBJ2-7|13|TRBV12-3/TRBV12-4|many|.
CASSPGANYEQYF
TGTGCCAGCAGCCCAGGGGCTAACTACGAGCAGTACTTC
>TRBJ2-3|16|TRBV7-2|many|TRBD1
CASSWDRGQGTDTQYF
TGTGCCAGCAGCTGGGACAGGGGGCAGGGCACAGATACGCAGTATTTT